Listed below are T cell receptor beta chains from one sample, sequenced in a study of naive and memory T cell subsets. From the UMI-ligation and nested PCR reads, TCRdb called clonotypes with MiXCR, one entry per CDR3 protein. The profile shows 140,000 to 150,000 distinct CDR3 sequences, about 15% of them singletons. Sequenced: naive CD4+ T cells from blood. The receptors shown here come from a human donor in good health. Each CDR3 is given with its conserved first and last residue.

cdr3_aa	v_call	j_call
CASSFLDRTQGEQYF	TRBV28	TRBJ2-7
CASSLAPPAKQPSYEQYF	TRBV7-6	TRBJ2-7
CSARDASGSLYEQYF	TRBV20-1	TRBJ2-7
CSVGTVLADTQYF	TRBV29-1	TRBJ2-3
CASSQRPSETQYF	TRBV7-9	TRBJ2-5
CASSCQTGELFF	TRBV12-3/TRBV12-4	TRBJ2-2
CASSLSAQTQYF	TRBV5-1	TRBJ2-5
CASSWGGREEQYF	TRBV6-5	TRBJ2-7
CASSPGGRGLALTGELFF	TRBV5-1	TRBJ2-2
CASSTGSSGGGEKLFF	TRBV5-1	TRBJ1-4
CASSYSRQDFYEQYF	TRBV6-2/TRBV6-3	TRBJ2-7
CASSRATGTDTQYF	TRBV5-4	TRBJ2-3
CASSPPGLAGVNEQFF	TRBV18	TRBJ2-1
CSGTGADTNEKLFF	TRBV20-1	TRBJ1-4
CASRESVSTDTQYF	TRBV5-1	TRBJ2-3
CASSATRGDQPQHF	TRBV19	TRBJ1-5
CSVSAGEQFF	TRBV29-1	TRBJ2-1
CASSLGWAEGQETQYF	TRBV11-2	TRBJ2-5
CATSDPGLAGGVTDTQYF	TRBV24-1	TRBJ2-3
CASSLAPDSQPSGSVPKNIQYF	TRBV12-2	TRBJ2-4
CASSYSLRTDSYEQYF	TRBV6-5	TRBJ2-7
CSASIPSGGYYEQYF	TRBV20-1	TRBJ2-7
CASSLASSSNQPQHF	TRBV12-3/TRBV12-4	TRBJ1-5
CASRAGTGAREQYF	TRBV28	TRBJ2-7
CASSLGQSSNQPQHF	TRBV5-1	TRBJ1-5